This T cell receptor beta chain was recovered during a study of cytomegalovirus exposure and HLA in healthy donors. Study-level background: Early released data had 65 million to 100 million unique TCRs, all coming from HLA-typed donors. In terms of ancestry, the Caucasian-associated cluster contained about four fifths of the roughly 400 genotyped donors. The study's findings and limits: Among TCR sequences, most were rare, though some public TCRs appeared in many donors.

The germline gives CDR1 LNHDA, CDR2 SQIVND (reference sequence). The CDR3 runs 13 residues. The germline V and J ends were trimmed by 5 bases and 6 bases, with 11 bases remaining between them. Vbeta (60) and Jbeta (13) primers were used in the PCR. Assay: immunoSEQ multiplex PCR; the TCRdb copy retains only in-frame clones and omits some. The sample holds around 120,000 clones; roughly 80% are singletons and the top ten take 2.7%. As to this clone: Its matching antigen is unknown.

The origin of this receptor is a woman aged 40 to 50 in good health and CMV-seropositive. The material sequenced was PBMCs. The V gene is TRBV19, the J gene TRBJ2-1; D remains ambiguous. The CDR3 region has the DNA TGTGCCAGTAGTGAGAATTTCGGCAATGAGCAGTTCTTC. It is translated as CASSENFGNEQFF.